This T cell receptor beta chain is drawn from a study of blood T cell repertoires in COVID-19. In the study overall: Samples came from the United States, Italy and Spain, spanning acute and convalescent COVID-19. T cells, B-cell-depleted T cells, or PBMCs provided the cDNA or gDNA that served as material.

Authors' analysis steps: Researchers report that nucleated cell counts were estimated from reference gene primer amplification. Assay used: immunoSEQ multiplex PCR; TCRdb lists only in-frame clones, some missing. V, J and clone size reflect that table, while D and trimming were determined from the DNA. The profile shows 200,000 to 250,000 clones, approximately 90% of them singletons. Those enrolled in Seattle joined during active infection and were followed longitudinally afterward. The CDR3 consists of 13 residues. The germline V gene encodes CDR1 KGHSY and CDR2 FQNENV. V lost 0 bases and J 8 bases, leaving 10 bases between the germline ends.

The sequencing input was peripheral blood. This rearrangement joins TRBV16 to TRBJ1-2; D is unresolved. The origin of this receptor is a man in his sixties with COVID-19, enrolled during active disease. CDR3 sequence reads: CASSQSVSVGYTF. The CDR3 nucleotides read TGTGCCAGCAGCCAATCGGTGTCGGTCGGCTACACCTTC. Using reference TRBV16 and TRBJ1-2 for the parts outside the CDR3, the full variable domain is GEEVAQTPKHLVRGEGQKAKLYCAPIKGHSYVFWYQQVLKNEFKFLISFQNENVFDETGMPKERFSAKCLPNSPCSLEIQATKLEDSAVYFCASSQSVSVGYTFGSGTRLTVV.